This section outlines one T cell receptor beta chain sequence together with its context. There is no known antigen for this receptor. Per-base quality was not reported, and no clone a single base away is much larger than it. CDR3 length: 14 amino acids, cysteine to phenylalanine. CDR3 DNA is the only sequence kept; it has 42 bases, read in frame from the first base. V gives up 5 bases and J gives up 4 bases, and the segment between their germline ends measures 15 bases. CDR1 and CDR2, looked up from the germline V gene, are SGDLS and YYNGEE. This entry comes from a study of blood T cell repertoires in COVID-19 (dated by TCRdb to the early 2020s). Some background on the complete study: Samples covering the acute and convalescent phases of COVID-19 were provided by collaborators in the United States, Italy and Spain. The prospective study material was composed of cDNA or gDNA derived from T cells, B-cell-depleted T cells, or PBMCs. The dataset comprised deeply sampled blood TCRbeta repertoires from subjects exposed to, actively infected with, or recovered from COVID-19. The repertoires were made available in a free public database intended to serve as a resource for research on the immune response to SARS-CoV-2. The samples were drawn from the first 160 participants of the ongoing ImmuneRACE study and from about 1,200 subjects provided by 6 global collaborators. Nearly every sample came with metadata listing a de-identified subject ID, COVID-19 status, age in years and sex. Where HLA class I and class II types were available, the types were taken from metadata supplied by the sample provider, not from assay-based typing.

Collaborating institutions collected whole blood in K2EDTA tubes following their own protocols. For TCRbeta analysis, collaborator samples were shipped as frozen whole blood, as isolated PBMCs, or as DNA extracted from either sample type. Results and caveats for the whole study, not just this receptor: Clinical and demographic metadata were provided uncurated, with the amount varying by source and participant.

The immunoSEQ Assay, a bias-controlled multiplex PCR, was used to amplify TCRbeta CDR3 regions from genomic DNA. In the authors' own workflow: Nucleated cell counts per sample were estimated from amplification of reference gene primers within the assay. To quantify the absolute abundance of each unique TCRbeta CDR3 rearrangement, sequence reads were collapsed and filtered. Productive Simpson clonality was computed per sample as the square root of Simpson's diversity index over productive rearrangements. Imported from immuneACCESS, the table was reduced by TCRdb to in-frame sequences with V and J called. These copies leave out some clones; in studies compared against another copy, an unresolved V gene accounts for under half, and the cause of the remainder is not known. Clone size and the V and J calls come from that table; the DNA yielded D and trimming. The sample yields 150,000 to 200,000 clones; roughly 82% were counted once. The ten largest clones add up to over 7.5% of the sample.

The sequence joins TRBV9 to TRBJ1-1; a weak D assignment points to TRBD1 (6 bases agree). Sequenced input: peripheral blood. This TCR was recovered from a woman aged 70-85 years with acute or convalescent COVID-19. The CDR3 protein: CASSEVQGSTEAFF. The nucleotide sequence reads as follows: TGTGCCAGCAGTGAGGTACAGGGAAGCACTGAAGCTTTCTTT.